This TCR beta chain comes out of a study of cytomegalovirus exposure and HLA in healthy donors. Across the whole study: Among roughly 180 million T cells, an earlier analysis found 120 million or so unique TCR beta sequences. Study-wide results and limits: Analyzed later, association rates of TCRs varied across HLA loci, with DRB1 most and HLA-C fewest.

Both 60 Vbeta primers and 13 Jbeta primers went into the PCR. Generated by immunoSEQ multiplex PCR, the TCRdb table keeps only in-frame clones and is missing some. The table includes roughly 190,000 clones, approximately 85% detected once. The V gene's germline CDR1 is SNHLY and CDR2 FYNNEI. This CDR3 contains 14 residues. Deletions cut 3 bases from V and 0 bases from J, with 9 bases between. A remark on this clone: As yet, its antigen is unknown.

The sequenced material came from PBMCs. The TCR sequence derives from a girl aged 5 to 17 in good health and CMV-seropositive. The chain links TRBV2 to TRBJ2-7, with a tentative D call TRBD2 (5 bases). This chain's CDR3 is CASSDRGGSYEQYF. CDR3 DNA: TGTGCCAGCAGTGACCGGGGTGGCTCCTACGAGCAGTACTTC.